This T cell receptor (beta chain) appears in the sequencing data of a study of blood T cell repertoires in COVID-19. Study-level information: Both acute and convalescent COVID-19 samples were obtained from the United States, Italy and Spain.

The CDR3 has 13 amino acids. V was cut by 6 bases and J by 6 bases, with 11 bases left in between. The germline gives CDR1 WNHNN, CDR2 SYGVQD (reference sequence). Recruitment covered roughly 22 US areas and drew participants whose ages spanned roughly 18 to 100 years. In assigning cohorts, the study relied on participant-reported clinical history. Authors' methods: Using reference gene primer amplification, nucleated cell counts were estimated. Repertoires were generated with immunoSEQ multiplex PCR, while TCRdb's copy carries only in-frame clones and drops some. That table supplies the V and J calls and clone size; D and trimming were determined from the DNA. Of approximately 220,000 clones in the sample, roughly 80% are singletons; the top ten hold around 4.6%.

The rearrangement links TRBV10-1 to TRBJ1-4, with D perhaps matching TRBD1 (5 bases). The sequencing input was PBMCs or T cells enriched from blood (not recorded which). The receptor was isolated from a woman between 45 and 60 years old who had been exposed to COVID-19. The CDR3 loop reads CASREGRDEKLFF. The CDR3, as DNA: TGCGCCAGCAGAGAGGGGCGGGATGAAAAACTGTTTTTT.